This record looks at one T cell receptor beta chain sequence and its context. Its target is unknown. The data derive from a study of T cells after posttransplantation cyclophosphamide. Study outcomes and limitations: Tissue-infiltrating T cells from skin or gut overlapped little with blood T cells.

Sequenced by immunoSEQ multiplex PCR; TCRdb stores in-frame clones only, minus some. The repertoire holds approximately 21,000 clones, nearly 99% seen once, with around 0.13% in the top ten. The specimen sequenced was naive CD8+ T cells sorted from PBMCs. This TCR was recovered from a man aged 40-55 years in good health, CMV-negative, and a related stem cell transplant donor.

The CDR3, as DNA: TGTGCCAGTAGTATCACTAGCCCAAGTGATGAGCAGTTCTTC. It is translated as CASSITSPSDEQFF. The chain employs TRBV19 and TRBJ2-1, with D possibly matching TRBD2 (6 bases). The germline CDR1 and CDR2 sequences are LNHDA and SQIVND (reference sequence). Trimming removed 3 bases at V and 8 bases at J, with 14 bases between. This CDR3 is 14 amino acids long.